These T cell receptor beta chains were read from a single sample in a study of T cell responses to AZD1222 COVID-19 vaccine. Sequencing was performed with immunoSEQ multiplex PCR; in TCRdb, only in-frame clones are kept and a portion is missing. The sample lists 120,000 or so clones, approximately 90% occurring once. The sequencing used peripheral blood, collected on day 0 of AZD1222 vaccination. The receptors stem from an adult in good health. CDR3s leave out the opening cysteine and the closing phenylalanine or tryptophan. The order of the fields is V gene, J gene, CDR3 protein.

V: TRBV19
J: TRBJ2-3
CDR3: ASSMVSSTDTQY

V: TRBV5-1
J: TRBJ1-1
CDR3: ASSGTGHNTEAF

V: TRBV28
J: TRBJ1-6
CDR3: ASSRGQVNSPLH

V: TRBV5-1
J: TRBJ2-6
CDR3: ASSEGTNGANVLT

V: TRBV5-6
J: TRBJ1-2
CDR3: ASSLRAGGYT

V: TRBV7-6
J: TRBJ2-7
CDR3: ASSPGTGFSVEQY

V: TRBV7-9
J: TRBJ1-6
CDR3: ASSLHEKGVSSPLH

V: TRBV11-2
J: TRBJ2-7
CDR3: ASSLSAGRFPAQY

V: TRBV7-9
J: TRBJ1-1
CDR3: ASTGQGHTEAF

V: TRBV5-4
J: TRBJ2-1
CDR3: ASRRIAGVSYNEQF

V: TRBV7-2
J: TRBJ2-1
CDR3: ASSLSAEF

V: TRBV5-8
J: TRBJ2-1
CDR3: ASSGGGQSGLYNEQF

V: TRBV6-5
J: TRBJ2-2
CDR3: ASSNRDSTTGELF

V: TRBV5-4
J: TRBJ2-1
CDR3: ASSLAGGEF

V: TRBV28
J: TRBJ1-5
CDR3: ASSLGSGFRQPQH

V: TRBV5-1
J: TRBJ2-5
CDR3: ASYDPVGETQY

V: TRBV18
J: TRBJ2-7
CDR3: ASSQTQGITEQY

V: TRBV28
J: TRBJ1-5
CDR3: ASSFPRVARKVHSNQPQH

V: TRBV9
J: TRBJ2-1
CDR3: ASSGRTWPFSGSYNEQF

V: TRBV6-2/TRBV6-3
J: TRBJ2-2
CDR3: ASSPGTPSTGELF

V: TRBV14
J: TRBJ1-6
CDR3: ASSPRRVTSSYNSPLH

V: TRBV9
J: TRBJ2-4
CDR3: ASSGYRGRGAKNIQY

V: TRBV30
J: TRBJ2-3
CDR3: AWNREITFTDTQY

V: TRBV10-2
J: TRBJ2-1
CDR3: ASSEPSGTRYNEQF

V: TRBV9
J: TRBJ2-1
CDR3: ASSVVGGPPF

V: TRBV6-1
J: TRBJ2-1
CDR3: ASSEYGGVRYNEQF

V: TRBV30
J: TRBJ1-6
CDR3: AWRRDGYNSPLH

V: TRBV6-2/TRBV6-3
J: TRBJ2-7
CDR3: ASSYTPAIAGAYEQY

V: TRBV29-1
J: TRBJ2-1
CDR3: SAKLAGGFNEQF

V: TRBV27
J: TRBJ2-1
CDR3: ASSLSRGSSRSNEQF

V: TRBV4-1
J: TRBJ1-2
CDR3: ASSHGDRYGYT

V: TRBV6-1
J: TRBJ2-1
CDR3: ASSVLSGSSLDEQF

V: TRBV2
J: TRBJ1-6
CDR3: ASSRSGTGNNSPLH

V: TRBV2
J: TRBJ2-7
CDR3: ASNPTGVGKKEQY

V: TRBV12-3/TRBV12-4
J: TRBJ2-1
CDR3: ASRIADYNEQF

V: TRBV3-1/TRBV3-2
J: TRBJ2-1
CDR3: ASRRGGRVGNEQF

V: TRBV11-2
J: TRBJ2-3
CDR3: ASSRSSGGSTYTDTQY

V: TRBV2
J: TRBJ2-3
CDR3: ASRQGADTQY

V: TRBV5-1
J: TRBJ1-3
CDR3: ASSEGAHIGNTIY

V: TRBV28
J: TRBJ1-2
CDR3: ASSLYPGGEDGYT